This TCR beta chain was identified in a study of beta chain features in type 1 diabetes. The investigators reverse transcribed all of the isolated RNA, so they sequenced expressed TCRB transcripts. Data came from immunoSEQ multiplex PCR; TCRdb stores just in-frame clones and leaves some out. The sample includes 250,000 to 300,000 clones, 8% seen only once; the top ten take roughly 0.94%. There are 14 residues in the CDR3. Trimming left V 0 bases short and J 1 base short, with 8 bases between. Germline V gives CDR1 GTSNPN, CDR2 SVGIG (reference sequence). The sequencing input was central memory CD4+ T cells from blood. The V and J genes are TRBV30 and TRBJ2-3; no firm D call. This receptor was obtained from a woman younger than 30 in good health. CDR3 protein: CAWSVSVRTDTQYF. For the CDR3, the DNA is TGTGCCTGGAGTGTATCCGTACGCACAGATACGCAGTATTTT.